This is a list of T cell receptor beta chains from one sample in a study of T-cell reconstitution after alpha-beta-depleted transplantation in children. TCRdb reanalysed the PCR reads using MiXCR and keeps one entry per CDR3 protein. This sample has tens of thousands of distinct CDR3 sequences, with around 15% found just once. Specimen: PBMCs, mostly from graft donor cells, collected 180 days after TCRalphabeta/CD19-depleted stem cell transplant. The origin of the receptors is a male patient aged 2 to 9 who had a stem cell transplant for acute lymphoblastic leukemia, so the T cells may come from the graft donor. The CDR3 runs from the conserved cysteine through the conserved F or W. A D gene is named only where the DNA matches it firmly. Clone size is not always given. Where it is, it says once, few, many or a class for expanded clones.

CDR3 protein: CSASLQTTGSGYTF
CDR3 DNA: TGCAGTGCTAGCCTCCAAACCACAGGGTCCGGCTACACCTTC
clone size: few
J gene: TRBJ1-2
D gene: .
V gene: TRBV20-1

CDR3 protein: CASSLSGTGPGELFF
CDR3 DNA: TGTGCCAGCAGCCTCTCCGGGACAGGTCCCGGGGAGCTGTTTTTT
clone size: .
J gene: TRBJ2-2
D gene: TRBD1
V gene: TRBV11-2

CDR3 protein: CASLLGGAGETQYF
CDR3 DNA: TGTGCCAGCTTACTCGGGGGGGCGGGTGAGACCCAGTACTTC
clone size: many
J gene: TRBJ2-5
D gene: TRBD2
V gene: TRBV7-9

CDR3 protein: CASLPLGRDDQPQHF
CDR3 DNA: TGTGCCAGCCTCCCTTTGGGCAGGGATGACCAGCCCCAGCATTTT
clone size: .
J gene: TRBJ1-5
D gene: .
V gene: TRBV28

CDR3 protein: CASSIQRGVTDTQYF
CDR3 DNA: TGTGCCAGCTCGATCCAACGGGGGGTAACAGATACGCAGTATTTT
clone size: .
J gene: TRBJ2-3
D gene: TRBD2
V gene: TRBV18

CDR3 protein: CSAWQGDQPQHF
CDR3 DNA: TGCAGCGCCTGGCAGGGAGATCAGCCCCAGCATTTT
clone size: .
J gene: TRBJ1-5
D gene: .
V gene: TRBV29-1

CDR3 protein: CSASSQGWVNYGYTF
CDR3 DNA: TGCAGTGCTAGCTCACAGGGTTGGGTTAACTATGGCTACACCTTC
clone size: .
J gene: TRBJ1-2
D gene: .
V gene: TRBV20-1

CDR3 protein: CASSSQGSTGELFF
CDR3 DNA: TGTGCCAGCAGCTCACAGGGTAGCACCGGGGAGCTGTTTTTT
clone size: .
J gene: TRBJ2-2
D gene: .
V gene: TRBV7-9

CDR3 protein: CASSDIAGGPGELFF
CDR3 DNA: TGTGCCAGCAGTGATATAGCGGGGGGGCCCGGGGAGCTGTTTTTT
clone size: .
J gene: TRBJ2-2
D gene: TRBD2
V gene: TRBV25-1

CDR3 protein: CASSLAGAIEPQHF
CDR3 DNA: TGTGCCAGCAGTTTAGCAGGGGCTATTGAGCCCCAGCATTTT
clone size: .
J gene: TRBJ1-5
D gene: .
V gene: TRBV12-3/TRBV12-4

CDR3 protein: CASSFQGTPPDTQYF
CDR3 DNA: TGTGCCAGCAGCTTTCAGGGAACTCCCCCAGATACGCAGTATTTT
clone size: many
J gene: TRBJ2-3
D gene: .
V gene: TRBV5-5

CDR3 protein: CASSLLTLGLSYEQYF
CDR3 DNA: TGTGCCAGCAGTTTGTTGACACTTGGACTCTCCTACGAGCAGTACTTC
clone size: .
J gene: TRBJ2-7
D gene: .
V gene: TRBV12-3/TRBV12-4

CDR3 protein: CASSLEGVTASYEQYF
CDR3 DNA: TGTGCCAGCAGCTTAGAAGGGGTGACAGCCTCTTACGAGCAGTACTTC
clone size: few
J gene: TRBJ2-7
D gene: .
V gene: TRBV7-9

CDR3 protein: CASSSITGGVVRGYTF
CDR3 DNA: TGTGCCAGCAGTTCAATAACAGGGGGCGTAGTTCGCGGCTACACCTTC
clone size: few
J gene: TRBJ1-2
D gene: TRBD1
V gene: TRBV28

CDR3 protein: CASNLLGLLDTEAFF
CDR3 DNA: TGTGCCAGCAATCTTTTGGGGCTTTTAGACACTGAAGCTTTCTTT
clone size: few
J gene: TRBJ1-1
D gene: .
V gene: TRBV6-1

CDR3 protein: CASSVGGSNQPQHF
CDR3 DNA: TGTGCCAGCAGCGTCGGGGGGAGCAATCAGCCCCAGCATTTT
clone size: few
J gene: TRBJ1-5
D gene: .
V gene: TRBV7-9

CDR3 protein: CSAHRPSDTQYF
CDR3 DNA: TGCAGTGCCCATCGCCCGTCCGATACGCAGTATTTT
clone size: many
J gene: TRBJ2-3
D gene: .
V gene: TRBV20-1

CDR3 protein: CASSLAGAGTNTEAFF
CDR3 DNA: TGTGCCAGCAGCTTAGCAGGGGCGGGGACGAACACTGAAGCTTTCTTT
clone size: few
J gene: TRBJ1-1
D gene: .
V gene: TRBV11-2

CDR3 protein: CASSQDLLNTGELFF
CDR3 DNA: TGTGCCAGCAGCCAAGATCTCCTCAACACCGGGGAGCTGTTTTTT
clone size: .
J gene: TRBJ2-2
D gene: .
V gene: TRBV4-2

CDR3 protein: CASSLGVRKKLWGTEAFF
CDR3 DNA: TGTGCCAGCAGCTTAGGCGTCAGGAAAAAGCTTTGGGGGACTGAAGCTTTCTTT
clone size: few
J gene: TRBJ1-1
D gene: .
V gene: TRBV11-1

CDR3 protein: CASSWDRGPRNEQFF
CDR3 DNA: TGCGCCAGCAGCTGGGACAGGGGGCCAAGGAATGAGCAGTTCTTC
clone size: few
J gene: TRBJ2-1
D gene: TRBD1
V gene: TRBV5-1

CDR3 protein: CSVVGISTEAFF
CDR3 DNA: TGCAGCGTTGTGGGGATTAGTACTGAAGCTTTCTTT
clone size: .
J gene: TRBJ1-1
D gene: .
V gene: TRBV29-1

CDR3 protein: CASSLGRGRNEQFF
CDR3 DNA: TGCGCCAGCAGCTTGGGACGAGGGAGAAATGAGCAGTTCTTC
clone size: .
J gene: TRBJ2-1
D gene: .
V gene: TRBV5-1

CDR3 protein: CASSGQGRNIQYF
CDR3 DNA: TGTGCCAGCAGCGGACAGGGACGAAACATTCAGTACTTC
clone size: many
J gene: TRBJ2-4
D gene: TRBD1
V gene: TRBV3-1

CDR3 protein: CASSQDRGTSGAGGELFF
CDR3 DNA: TGTGCCAGCAGCCAAGATCGGGGGACTAGCGGGGCAGGCGGGGAGCTGTTTTTT
clone size: few
J gene: TRBJ2-2
D gene: TRBD2
V gene: TRBV4-2

CDR3 protein: CASSLARDRVIYEQYF
CDR3 DNA: TGCGCCAGCAGCTTGGCCCGGGACAGGGTAATCTACGAGCAGTACTTC
clone size: few
J gene: TRBJ2-7
D gene: TRBD1
V gene: TRBV5-1

CDR3 protein: CASSAQGQTQYF
CDR3 DNA: TGTGCCAGCAGCGCCCAGGGGCAGACCCAGTACTTC
clone size: .
J gene: TRBJ2-5
D gene: .
V gene: TRBV7-2

CDR3 protein: CASSKAGGIKPQHF
CDR3 DNA: TGTGCCAGCAGCAAAGCGGGAGGGATCAAGCCCCAGCATTTT
clone size: many
J gene: TRBJ1-5
D gene: .
V gene: TRBV21-1

CDR3 protein: CASSFGNEQYF
CDR3 DNA: TGTGCCAGCAGTTTTGGGAACGAGCAGTACTTC
clone size: few
J gene: TRBJ2-7
D gene: .
V gene: TRBV12-3/TRBV12-4

CDR3 protein: CASRIAGASLAEQYF
CDR3 DNA: TGTGCCAGCAGAATAGCGGGGGCCTCCCTCGCCGAGCAGTACTTC
clone size: few
J gene: TRBJ2-7
D gene: TRBD2
V gene: TRBV3-1

CDR3 protein: CCASLRFPPSYEQYF
CDR3 DNA: TGCTGTGCTAGTTTGCGGTTCCCCCCTTCCTACGAGCAGTACTTC
clone size: .
J gene: TRBJ2-7
D gene: .
V gene: TRBV20-1

CDR3 protein: CASSSGVSEAFF
CDR3 DNA: TGTGCCAGCAGCTCGGGGGTGTCTGAAGCTTTCTTT
clone size: few
J gene: TRBJ1-1
D gene: .
V gene: TRBV7-2

CDR3 protein: CSATGTGGWDYGYTF
CDR3 DNA: TGCAGTGCGACCGGGACAGGGGGCTGGGACTATGGCTACACCTTC
clone size: few
J gene: TRBJ1-2
D gene: TRBD1
V gene: TRBV20-1

CDR3 protein: CSVRRAGAETQYF
CDR3 DNA: TGCAGCGTCCGTAGGGCAGGGGCTGAGACCCAGTACTTC
clone size: .
J gene: TRBJ2-5
D gene: .
V gene: TRBV29-1

CDR3 protein: CASSQGDRSNYGYTF
CDR3 DNA: TGCGCCAGCAGCCAAGGGGACAGATCAAACTATGGCTACACCTTC
clone size: .
J gene: TRBJ1-2
D gene: TRBD1
V gene: TRBV4-3

CDR3 protein: CASIHSRQQINTEAFF
CDR3 DNA: TGTGCCAGCATCCACTCCCGTCAACAGATAAACACTGAAGCTTTCTTT
clone size: .
J gene: TRBJ1-1
D gene: .
V gene: TRBV6-2/TRBV6-3

CDR3 protein: CASSRDIPGQGDSGNTIYF
CDR3 DNA: TGTGCCAGCAGCCGCGATATCCCGGGACAGGGGGACTCTGGAAACACCATATATTTT
clone size: .
J gene: TRBJ1-3
D gene: TRBD1
V gene: TRBV3-1

CDR3 protein: CGSSYSSDRPNYGYTF
CDR3 DNA: TGTGGCAGCAGTTACAGTTCGGACAGGCCCAACTATGGCTACACCTTC
clone size: .
J gene: TRBJ1-2
D gene: TRBD1
V gene: TRBV6-2/TRBV6-3

CDR3 protein: CASSDRRQGAPSDSNQPQHF
CDR3 DNA: TGTGCCAGCAGTGATCGAAGACAGGGGGCCCCTTCTGATTCCAATCAGCCCCAGCATTTT
clone size: .
J gene: TRBJ1-5
D gene: TRBD1
V gene: TRBV6-4

CDR3 protein: CASSYSRGGNYGYTF
CDR3 DNA: TGTGCCAGCAGTTACTCCCGGGGGGGGAACTATGGCTACACCTTC
clone size: few
J gene: TRBJ1-2
D gene: .
V gene: TRBV6-5